Sequencing of this T cell receptor (beta chain) was carried out in a study of Ad26.COV2.S vaccination and SARS-CoV-2 variants. Background on the study: Among those in the COV1001 Ad26.COV2.S trial arm was the donor. Administration of Ad26.COV2.S was intramuscular, either once or twice 56 days apart. Study findings and constraints: Similar non-spike TCR breadth was observed in recipients of vaccine and of placebo.

The data were produced by immunoSEQ multiplex PCR, yet TCRdb's version contains in-frame clones alone and is incomplete. Of hundreds of thousands of clones listed, roughly 84% are singletons. Trimming removed 4 bases from V and 4 bases from J, with 19 bases in between. Germline V gives CDR1 MNHEY, CDR2 SMNVEV (reference sequence). The CDR3 covers 16 residues. Note on this clone: The antigen is undetermined.

Noted treatment: some 19 received Ad26.COV2.S at low or high dose, single or two shots; about 5 received placebo; per-sample allocation not given. Day 63 following the first vaccine or placebo injection was when the samples were taken. Cohort 1b enrolled adults aged 18-55 years in Boston. The rearrangement uses TRBV27 and TRBJ1-2; possibly TRBD1 for D (5 bases). This clonotype originated in a person aged 18-65 years who received the Ad26.COV2.S COVID-19 vaccine or a placebo. Here the sequenced sample was peripheral blood, taken in a trial of Ad26.COV2.S vaccine versus placebo. The CDR3 nucleotides are TGTGCCAGCAGTTCAACCGGGACGGAGTTTCTCTATGGCTACACCTTC. Its protein product is CASSSTGTEFLYGYTF.